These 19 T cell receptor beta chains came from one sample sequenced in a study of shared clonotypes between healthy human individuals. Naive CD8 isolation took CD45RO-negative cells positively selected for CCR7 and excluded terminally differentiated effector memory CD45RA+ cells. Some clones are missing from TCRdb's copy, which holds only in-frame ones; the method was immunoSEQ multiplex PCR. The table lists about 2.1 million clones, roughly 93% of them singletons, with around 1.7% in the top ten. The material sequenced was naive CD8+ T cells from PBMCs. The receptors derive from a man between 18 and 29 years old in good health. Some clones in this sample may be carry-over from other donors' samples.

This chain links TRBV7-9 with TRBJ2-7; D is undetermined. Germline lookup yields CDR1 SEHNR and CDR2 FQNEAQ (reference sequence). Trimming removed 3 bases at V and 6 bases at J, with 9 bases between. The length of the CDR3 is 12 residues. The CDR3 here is CASSFLKAEQYF. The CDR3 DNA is TGTGCCAGCAGCTTCCTCAAGGCCGAGCAGTACTTC.

This chain's CDR3 is CASSSAGNTIYF. DNA of the CDR3: TGTGCCAGCAGCTCCGCTGGAAACACCATATATTTT. The V gene is TRBV13, the J gene TRBJ1-3; no firm D call. The germline V and J ends were trimmed by 4 bases and 2 bases, with 3 bases remaining between them. CDR1 and CDR2 from the germline V gene are PRHDT and FYEKMQ (reference sequence). The CDR3 runs 12 residues.

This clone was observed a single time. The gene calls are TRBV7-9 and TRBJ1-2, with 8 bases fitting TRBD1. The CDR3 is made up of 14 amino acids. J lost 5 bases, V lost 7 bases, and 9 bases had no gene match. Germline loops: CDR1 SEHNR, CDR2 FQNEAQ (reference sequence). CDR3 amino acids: CASTPVGTGYGYTF. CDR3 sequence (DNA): TGTGCCAGCACCCCGGTGGGGACAGGATATGGCTACACCTTC.

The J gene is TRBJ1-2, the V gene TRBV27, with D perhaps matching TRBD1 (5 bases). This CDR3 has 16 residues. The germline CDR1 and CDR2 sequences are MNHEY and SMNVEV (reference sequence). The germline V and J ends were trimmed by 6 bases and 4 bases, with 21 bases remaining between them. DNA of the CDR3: TGTGCCAGCAGGCGAAGAACGGGAGGGGAGATCTATGGCTACACCTTC. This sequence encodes CASRRRTGGEIYGYTF.

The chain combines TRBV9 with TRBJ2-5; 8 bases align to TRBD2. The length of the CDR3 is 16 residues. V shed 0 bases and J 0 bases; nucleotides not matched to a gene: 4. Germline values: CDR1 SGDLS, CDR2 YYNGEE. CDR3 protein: CASSVAPREDQETQYF. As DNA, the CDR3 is TGTGCCAGCAGCGTAGCGCCGCGGGAGGACCAAGAGACCCAGTACTTC.

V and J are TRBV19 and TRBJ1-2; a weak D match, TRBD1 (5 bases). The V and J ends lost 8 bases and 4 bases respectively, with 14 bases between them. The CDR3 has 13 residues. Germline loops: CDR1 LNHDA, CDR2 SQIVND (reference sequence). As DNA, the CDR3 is TGTGCCAGTGAAGAGGGACCGAGCTATGGCTACACCTTC. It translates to CASEEGPSYGYTF. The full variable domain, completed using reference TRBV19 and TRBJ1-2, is DGGITQSPKYLFRKEGQNVTLSCEQNLNHDAMYWYRQDPGQGLRLIYYSQIVNDFQKGDIAEGYSVSREKKESFPLTVTSAQKNPTAFYLCASEEGPSYGYTFGSGTRLTVV.

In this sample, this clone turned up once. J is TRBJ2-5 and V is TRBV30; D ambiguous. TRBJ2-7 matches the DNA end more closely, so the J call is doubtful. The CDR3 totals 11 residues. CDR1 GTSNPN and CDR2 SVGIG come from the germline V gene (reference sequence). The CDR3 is CAWGYTYEQYF. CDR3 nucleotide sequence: TGTGCCTGGGGTTACACCTACGAGCAGTACTTC.

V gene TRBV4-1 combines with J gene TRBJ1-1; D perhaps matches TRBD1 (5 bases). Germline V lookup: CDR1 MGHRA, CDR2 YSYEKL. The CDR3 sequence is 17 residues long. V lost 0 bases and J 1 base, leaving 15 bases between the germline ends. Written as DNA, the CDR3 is TGCGCCAGCAGCCAAGACGGCCCGGCGGGGCCGAACACTGAAGCTTTCTTT. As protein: CASSQDGPAGPNTEAFF.

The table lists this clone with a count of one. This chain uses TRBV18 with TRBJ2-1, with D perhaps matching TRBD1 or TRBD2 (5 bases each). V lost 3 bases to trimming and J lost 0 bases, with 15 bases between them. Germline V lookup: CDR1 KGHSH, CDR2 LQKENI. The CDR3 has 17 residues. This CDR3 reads CASSPTGGRSSYNEQFF. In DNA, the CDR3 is TGTGCCAGCTCACCTACAGGAGGCCGTAGCTCCTACAATGAGCAGTTCTTC.

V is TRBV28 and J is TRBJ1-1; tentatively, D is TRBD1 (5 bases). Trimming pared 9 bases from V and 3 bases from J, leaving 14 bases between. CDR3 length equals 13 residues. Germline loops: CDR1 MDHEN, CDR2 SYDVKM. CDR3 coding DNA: TGTGCCAGTGCAGGGTCAGCGGACACTGAAGCTTTCTTT. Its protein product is CASAGSADTEAFF.

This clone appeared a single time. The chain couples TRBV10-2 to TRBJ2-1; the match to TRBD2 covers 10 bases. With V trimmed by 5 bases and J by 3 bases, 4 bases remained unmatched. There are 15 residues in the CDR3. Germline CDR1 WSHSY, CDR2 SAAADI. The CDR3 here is CASSSGLADYNEQFF. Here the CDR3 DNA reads TGCGCCAGCAGTTCAGGACTAGCGGACTACAATGAGCAGTTCTTC.

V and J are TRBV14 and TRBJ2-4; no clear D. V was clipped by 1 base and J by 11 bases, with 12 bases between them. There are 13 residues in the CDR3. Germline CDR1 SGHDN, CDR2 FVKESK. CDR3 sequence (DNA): TGTGCCAGCAGCCAAGGTTCGCGTGCCGTTCAGTACTTC. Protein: CASSQGSRAVQYF.

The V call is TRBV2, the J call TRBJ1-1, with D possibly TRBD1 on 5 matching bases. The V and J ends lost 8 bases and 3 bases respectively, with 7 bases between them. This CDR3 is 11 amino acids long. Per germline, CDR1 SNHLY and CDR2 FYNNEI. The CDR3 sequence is CASSGYTEAFF. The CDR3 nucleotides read TGTGCCAGCTCAGGGTACACTGAAGCTTTCTTT.

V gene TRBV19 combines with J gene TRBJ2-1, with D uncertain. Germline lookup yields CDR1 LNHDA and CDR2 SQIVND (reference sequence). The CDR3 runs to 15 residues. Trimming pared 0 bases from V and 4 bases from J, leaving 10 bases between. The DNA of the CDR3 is TGTGCCAGTAGTATAGATCCCGCAGATTACAATGAGCAGTTCTTC. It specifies CASSIDPADYNEQFF.

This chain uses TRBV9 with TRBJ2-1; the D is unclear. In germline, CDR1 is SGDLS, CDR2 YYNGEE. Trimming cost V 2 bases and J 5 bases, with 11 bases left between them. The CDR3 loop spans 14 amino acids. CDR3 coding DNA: TGTGCCAGCAGCGTTTCGGCGGTAGACAATGAGCAGTTCTTC. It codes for CASSVSAVDNEQFF.

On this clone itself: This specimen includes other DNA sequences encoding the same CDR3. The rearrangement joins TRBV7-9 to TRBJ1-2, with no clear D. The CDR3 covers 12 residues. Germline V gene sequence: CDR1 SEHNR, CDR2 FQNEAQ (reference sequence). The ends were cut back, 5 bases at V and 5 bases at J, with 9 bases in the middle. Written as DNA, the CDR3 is TGTGCCAGCAGCCCACCGGGGTATGGCTACACCTTC. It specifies CASSPPGYGYTF.

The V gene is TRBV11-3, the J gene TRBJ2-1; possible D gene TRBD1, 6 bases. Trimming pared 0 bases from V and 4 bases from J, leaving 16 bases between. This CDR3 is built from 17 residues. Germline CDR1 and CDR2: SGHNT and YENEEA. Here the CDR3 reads CASSLDRGGNPYNEQFF. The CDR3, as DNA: TGTGCCAGCAGCTTAGATCGAGGGGGAAACCCTTACAATGAGCAGTTCTTC.

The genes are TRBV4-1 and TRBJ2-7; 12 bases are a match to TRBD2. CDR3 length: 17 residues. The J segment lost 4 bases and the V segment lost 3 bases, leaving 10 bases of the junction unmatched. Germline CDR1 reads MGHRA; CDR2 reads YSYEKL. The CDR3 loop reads CASSQDILAGGTYEQYF. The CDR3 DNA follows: TGCGCCAGCAGCCAGGATATACTAGCGGGAGGCACGTACGAGCAGTACTTC.

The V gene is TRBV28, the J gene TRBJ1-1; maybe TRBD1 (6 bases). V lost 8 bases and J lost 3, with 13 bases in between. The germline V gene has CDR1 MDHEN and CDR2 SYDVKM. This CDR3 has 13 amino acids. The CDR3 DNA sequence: TGTGCCAGCGGTCAGGGGAAGTACACTGAAGCTTTCTTT. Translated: CASGQGKYTEAFF.